This T cell receptor (beta chain) was sequenced during a study of shared clonotypes between healthy human individuals. Study-wide results and limits: Larger estimated richness was generally recorded for naive subsets relative to memory subsets. With a few donors compared, 4% to 5.5% of naive CD4 clonotypes were shared. Sorted-subset samples were not fully sequenced, rarefaction indicated.

In its sample, this clone was seen many times. Its antigen is not known. Trimming left V 3 bases short and J 4 bases short, with 6 bases between. The CDR3 extends over 12 amino acids. Germline loops: CDR1 SGDLS, CDR2 YYNGEE. Execution of the assay was at deep level. Sequencing used immunoSEQ multiplex PCR; TCRdb keeps in-frame clones, though not all of them. The sample holds 850,000 to 1,100,000 clones; about 72% are singletons and the top ten take approximately 0.95%. Sequenced sample: memory CD4+ T cells from PBMCs. Subset given: CD45RA-negative fraction. The receptor was derived from a man younger than 35 in good health. Some clones in this sample may be carry-over from other donors' samples. The chain joins TRBV9 to TRBJ2-3; D ambiguous. The CDR3 reads CASSDLSDTQYF. The CDR3 region has the DNA TGTGCCAGCAGCGATTTATCAGATACGCAGTATTTT.